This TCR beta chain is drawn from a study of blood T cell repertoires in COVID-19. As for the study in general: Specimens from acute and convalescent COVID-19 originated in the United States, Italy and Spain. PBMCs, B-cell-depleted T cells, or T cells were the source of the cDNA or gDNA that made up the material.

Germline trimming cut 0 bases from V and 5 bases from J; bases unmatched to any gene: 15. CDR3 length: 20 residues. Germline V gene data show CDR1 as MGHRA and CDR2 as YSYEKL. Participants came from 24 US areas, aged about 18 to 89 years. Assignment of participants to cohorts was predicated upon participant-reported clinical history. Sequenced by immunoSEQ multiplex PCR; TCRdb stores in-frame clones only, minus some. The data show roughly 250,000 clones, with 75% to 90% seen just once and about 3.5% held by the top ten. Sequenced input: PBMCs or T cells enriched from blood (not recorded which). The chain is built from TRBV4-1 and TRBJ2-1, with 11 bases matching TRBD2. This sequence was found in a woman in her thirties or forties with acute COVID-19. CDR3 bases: TGCGCCAGCAGCCAAGATCGTGGGCTAGCGGGAGGCAGTTTTCACAATGAGCAGTTCTTC. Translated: CASSQDRGLAGGSFHNEQFF.